Presented here are 26 T cell receptor beta chains from one specimen sequenced in a study of cytomegalovirus exposure and HLA in healthy donors. Repertoires were generated with immunoSEQ multiplex PCR, while TCRdb's copy carries only in-frame clones and drops some. The sample lists about 120,000 clones; 88% were seen once. The sequencing sample was made of PBMCs. The source is a woman younger than 35 in good health and CMV-seropositive.

V and J are TRBV5-1 and TRBJ2-7; D is perhaps TRBD1 (5 bases). Germline V gives CDR1 SGHRS, CDR2 YFSETQ. The CDR3 totals 13 residues. V was trimmed by 2 bases and J by 1 base, leaving 7 bases between them. The CDR3 protein is CASSLGVSYEQYF. The CDR3 DNA follows: TGCGCCAGCAGCTTAGGGGTTTCCTACGAGCAGTACTTC.

The gene calls are TRBV2 and TRBJ1-2, with D perhaps matching TRBD1 (5 bases). Germline CDR1 is SNHLY and CDR2 is FYNNEI. CDR3 length: 16 residues. V lost 2 bases, J lost 1 base, and 14 bases lay in between. The CDR3 sequence: CASSERGSLVNYGYTF. The DNA for the CDR3 is TGTGCCAGCAGTGAAAGGGGCAGCCTCGTTAACTATGGCTACACCTTC. The full variable domain, rest sourced from reference TRBV2 and TRBJ1-2, is EPEVTQTPSHQVTQMGQEVILRCVPISNHLYFYWYRQILGQKVEFLVSFYNNEISEKSEIFDDQFSVERPDGSNFTLKIRSTKLEDSAMYFCASSERGSLVNYGYTFGSGTRLTVV.

A few counts support this clone. The rearrangement joins TRBV7-8 to TRBJ2-2, with D possibly matching TRBD1 (7 bases). Per germline, CDR1 SGHVS and CDR2 FQNEAQ. This CDR3 is 15 amino acids long. Trimming left V 5 bases short and J 7 bases short, with 17 bases between. CDR3 residues: CASSPRRGQSGELFF. The CDR3 nucleotides read TGTGCCAGCAGCCCTAGGAGGGGGCAAAGCGGGGAGCTGTTTTTT.

The V and J genes are TRBV7-9 and TRBJ1-1, with D unclear. V dropped 11 bases and J dropped 4 bases, with 14 bases sitting between them. The germline V gene has CDR1 SEHNR and CDR2 FQNEAQ (reference sequence). There are 12 residues in the CDR3. CDR3: CAAVGEGTEAFF. CDR3 sequence (DNA): TGTGCCGCTGTAGGCGAGGGCACTGAAGCTTTCTTT.

This sequence joins TRBV9 and TRBJ1-1; 9 nucleotides agree with TRBD1. The CDR3 totals 16 residues. CDR1 is SGDLS, CDR2 YYNGEE, per germline. The junction had 8 bases not matched to a gene; V was cut back by 4 bases and J by 1 base. DNA for the CDR3: TGTGCCAGCAGCCCATCCTCGGGACAGGGGAACACTGAAGCTTTCTTT. Translation gives CASSPSSGQGNTEAFF. The full variable domain, in which reference TRBV9 and TRBJ1-1 provide the parts outside the CDR3, is DSGVTQTPKHLITATGQRVTLRCSPRSGDLSVYWYQQSLDQGLQFLIQYYNGEERAKGNILERFSAQQFPDLHSELNLSSLELGDSALYFCASSPSSGQGNTEAFFGQGTRLTVV.

The chain carries TRBV5-1 and TRBJ2-5; 8 bases line up with TRBD1. The CDR3 is 15 amino acids. V trimming: 4 bases; J trimming: 5 bases; junction bases outside the gene matches: 10. Per the germline V gene, CDR1 is SGHRS and CDR2 is YFSETQ. CDR3: CASSVGSGGGETQYF. CDR3 DNA sequence: TGCGCCAGCAGCGTGGGGTCAGGGGGCGGGGAGACCCAGTACTTC.

The chain joins TRBV6-6 to TRBJ2-1; D perhaps matches TRBD2 (5 bases). The CDR3 runs 15 residues. Germline CDR1 reads MNHNY; CDR2 reads SVGAGI (reference sequence). V was pared by 2 bases and J by 6 bases, with 14 bases between. DNA for the CDR3: TGTGCCAGCAGTTACGCAGGCCGGGAAGCCAATGAGCAGTTCTTC. Its protein is CASSYAGREANEQFF.

V usage is TRBV28 and J usage is TRBJ1-3, with TRBD1 as a possible D gene (6 bases). The germline gives CDR1 MDHEN, CDR2 SYDVKM. Trimming took off 6 bases at V and 0 bases at J, with 15 bases between the two ends. The CDR3 consists of 16 residues. The CDR3 loop is CASSLTGITSGNTIYF. For the CDR3, the DNA is TGTGCCAGCAGCCTCACAGGGATCACCTCTGGAAACACCATATATTTT.

This clone was seen a single time. The chain uses TRBV12-5 and TRBJ2-1; D call uncertain. The CDR3 is 14 residues long. CDR1 is LGHNT and CDR2 is FRNRAP in the germline V gene. V shed 2 bases and J shed 4 bases, with 9 bases lying between them. CDR3 DNA sequence: TGTGCTAGTGGTTTGTCTCACCTATACAATGAGCAGTTCTTC. Its protein product is CASGLSHLYNEQFF.

The V call is TRBV29-1, the J call TRBJ2-3; perhaps TRBD2 as D (6 bases). Trimming took 6 bases from V and 3 from J, leaving 10 bases between them. The length of the CDR3 is 12 residues. Germline CDR1 reads SQVTM; CDR2 reads ANQGSEA. The CDR3 DNA follows: TGCAGCGTGGGACTCAAAACAGATACGCAGTATTTT. This sequence encodes CSVGLKTDTQYF.

This chain uses TRBV19 with TRBJ2-5; TRBD2 matches at 10 bases. Unmatched junction bases numbered 6, after V lost 6 bases and J lost 2 bases. Germline CDR1 LNHDA, CDR2 SQIVND (reference sequence). The CDR3 sequence is 15 residues long. CDR3 residues: CASSHERGGQETQYF. DNA of the CDR3: TGTGCCAGTAGCCATGAGCGGGGGGGACAAGAGACCCAGTACTTC.

The V gene is TRBV4-3, the J gene TRBJ2-3, with a tentative D call TRBD2 (6 bases). Per germline, CDR1 LGHNA and CDR2 YSLEER. The length of the CDR3 is 16 residues. The V gene lost 3 bases and the J gene lost 2 bases, with 15 bases spanning the gap. The CDR3 reads CASSQTVAGITDTQYF. For the CDR3, the DNA is TGCGCCAGCAGCCAGACAGTCGCGGGGATCACAGATACGCAGTATTTT.

This clone appeared a single time. V is TRBV15 and J is TRBJ1-3, with 7 nucleotides matching TRBD1. The CDR3 spans 16 residues. CDR1 and CDR2 from the germline V gene are LNHNV and YYDKDF (reference sequence). The junction had 5 bases not matched to a gene; V was cut back by 1 base and J by 2 bases. The CDR3: CATSRAGGTTGNTIYF. CDR3 sequence (DNA): TGTGCCACCAGCAGAGCAGGGGGAACGACTGGAAACACCATATATTTT.

This chain connects TRBV5-4 to TRBJ2-7; 7 bases are a match to TRBD1. Germline CDR1 reads SGHNT; CDR2 reads YYREEE (reference sequence). Trimming at V came to 5 bases and at J to 3 bases, leaving 5 bases not matched to a gene. The CDR3 length is 13 residues. In DNA form, the CDR3 reads TGTGCCAGCAGTGACAGGGATCTCTACGAGCAGTACTTC. It specifies CASSDRDLYEQYF.

The chain has TRBV7-2 and TRBJ2-7; D might be TRBD2 (6 bases). V was shortened by 3 bases and J by 7 bases, with 16 bases between the two germline ends. CDR1 and CDR2 from the germline V gene are SGHTA and FQGNSA. CDR3 length equals 14 residues. CDR3: CASSFGRGSREQYF. The CDR3 DNA reads as TGTGCCAGCAGCTTCGGCCGGGGGAGTAGGGAGCAGTACTTC.

CDR3: CASSFEGVANEKLFF. CDR3 sequence (DNA): TGTGCCAGCAGCTTTGAGGGGGTAGCTAATGAAAAACTGTTTTTT. This chain connects TRBV11-2 to TRBJ1-4; D is possibly TRBD1 (6 bases). The CDR3 consists of 15 residues. Trimming took 3 bases from V and 3 from J, leaving 11 bases between them. Germline loops: CDR1 SGHAT, CDR2 FQNNGV.

The chain couples TRBV27 to TRBJ1-2, with a possible D match to TRBD1 (6 bases). Germline CDR1 reads MNHEY; CDR2 reads SMNVEV (reference sequence). The V end lost 4 bases, the J end lost 0 bases, and 9 bases lay between the germline ends. CDR3 size: 14 residues. This CDR3 reads CASSSRQANYGYTF. The CDR3 DNA reads as TGTGCCAGCAGTTCCCGACAGGCTAACTATGGCTACACCTTC.

The rearrangement links TRBV2 to TRBJ1-2; 8 bases match TRBD1. Trimming removed 6 bases from V and 8 bases from J; junction bases left unmatched: 17. CDR3 size: 16 residues. Germline V gene sequence: CDR1 SNHLY, CDR2 FYNNEI. The CDR3 coding sequence is TGTGCCAGCAGACTGCCCCGAAGCCAGGGGGCTGACGGCTACACCTTC. It yields the protein CASRLPRSQGADGYTF.

This chain uses TRBV6-1 with TRBJ1-1, with D possibly matching TRBD1 (5 bases). V gave up 6 bases and J gave up 8 bases, with 13 bases separating them. This CDR3 is 12 amino acids long. Looked up from germline, CDR1 is MNHNS and CDR2 is SASEGT. The CDR3 nucleotides read TGTGCCAGCAGCCCAGGGTGGGCCGAAGCTTTCTTT. Translated: CASSPGWAEAFF.

This chain joins TRBV6-5 and TRBJ1-2, with 12 bases lining up with TRBD1. This CDR3 is 15 amino acids long. Trimming at V came to 5 bases and at J to 8 bases, leaving 9 bases not matched to a gene. Germline assignment: CDR1 MNHEY and CDR2 SVGAGI. The CDR3 loop is CASSTPRDRGRGYTF. Written as DNA, the CDR3 is TGTGCCAGCAGTACCCCCCGGGACAGGGGGCGAGGCTACACCTTC.

The CDR3 is CASSHLAGEEYEQYF. The CDR3 DNA sequence: TGCGCCAGCAGCCATCTAGCGGGAGAGGAATACGAGCAGTACTTC. The chain employs TRBV4-1 and TRBJ2-7; 10 nucleotides match TRBD2. CDR1 is MGHRA, CDR2 YSYEKL, per germline. The junction had 6 bases not matched to a gene; V was cut back by 3 bases and J by 4 bases. CDR3 length: 15 residues.

This chain connects TRBV18 to TRBJ2-6, with D perhaps TRBD1 (5 bases). Germline V CDR1 and CDR2: KGHSH, LQKENI. The length of the CDR3 is 19 residues. Deletions cut 3 bases from V and 1 base from J, with 19 bases between. CDR3 in DNA: TGTGCCAGCTCACCTTTTGACAGCAGAGAATATTCTGGGGCCAACGTCCTGACTTTC. Protein product: CASSPFDSREYSGANVLTF.

V and J are TRBV18 and TRBJ1-1, with D hard to call. Germline V gene data show CDR1 as KGHSH and CDR2 as LQKENI. The CDR3 spans 13 residues. The V end was cut by 1 base, the J end by 2 bases, with 5 bases between. CDR3 sequence: CASSPLLNTEAFF. CDR3 in DNA: TGTGCCAGCTCACCACTACTCAACACTGAAGCTTTCTTT. Full variable domain (remainder filled in from reference TRBV18 and TRBJ1-1): NAGVMQNPRHLVRRRGQEARLRCSPMKGHSHVYWYRQLPEEGLKFMVYLQKENIIDESGMPKERFSAEFPKEGPSILRIQQVVRGDSAAYFCASSPLLNTEAFFGQGTRLTVV.

The gene calls are TRBV4-1 and TRBJ1-4; the D gene is possibly TRBD1 (6 bases). This CDR3 is built from 17 residues. The V end was cut by 0 bases, the J end by 2 bases, with 13 bases between. Germline values: CDR1 MGHRA, CDR2 YSYEKL. CDR3 bases: TGCGCCAGCAGCCAAGATACGAGGGGGACCACTAATGAAAAACTGTTTTTT. Protein product: CASSQDTRGTTNEKLFF.

This clone was seen a single time. The J gene is TRBJ1-1, the V gene TRBV19; no reliable D call. Looked up from germline, CDR1 is LNHDA and CDR2 is SQIVND (reference sequence). The CDR3 has 14 residues. Trimming pared 3 bases from V and 4 bases from J, leaving 12 bases between. The CDR3: CASSIFTASTEAFF. In DNA form, the CDR3 reads TGTGCCAGTAGTATTTTCACAGCCTCCACTGAAGCTTTCTTT.

The genes are TRBV30 and TRBJ2-1, with 8 positions matching TRBD1. Germline V gives CDR1 GTSNPN, CDR2 SVGIG (reference sequence). V was pared by 2 bases and J by 9 bases, with 9 bases of the junction left unmatched. The CDR3 has 14 residues. CDR3 amino acids: CAWSPGTGSSEQFF. CDR3 DNA sequence: TGTGCCTGGAGTCCCGGGACAGGATCTAGTGAGCAGTTCTTC.